The T cell receptor (beta chain) under discussion was sequenced for a study of cytomegalovirus exposure and HLA in healthy donors. Findings and limits, study-wide: A few chains linked to CMV were shown in vitro to be specific for CMV antigens. Some V segments could not be told apart, so they were left out, TRBV6-2 and TRBV6-3 among them.

This CDR3 comprises 14 residues. Germline V gives CDR1 KGHSH, CDR2 LQKENI. Trimming pared 3 bases from V and 1 base from J, leaving 10 bases between. In the PCR, 60 Vbeta and 13 Jbeta primers were used. TCRdb's copy holds only in-frame clones and misses some; the assay was immunoSEQ multiplex PCR. The data hold 100,000 to 150,000 clones, with over 70% observed a single time. A remark on this clone: Its specificity is unknown.

Sequenced sample: PBMCs. This receptor was taken from a middle-aged man in good health and CMV-seropositive. J is TRBJ2-7 and V is TRBV18; TRBD1 might be the D (6 bases). CDR3 protein: CASSPRTDSYEQYF. CDR3 DNA: TGTGCCAGCTCACCTCGGACAGATTCCTACGAGCAGTACTTC. Full variable domain (remainder filled in from reference TRBV18 and TRBJ2-7): NAGVMQNPRHLVRRRGQEARLRCSPMKGHSHVYWYRQLPEEGLKFMVYLQKENIIDESGMPKERFSAEFPKEGPSILRIQQVVRGDSAAYFCASSPRTDSYEQYFGPGTRLTVT.